This T cell receptor (beta chain) was captured in a study of T cell repertoires in cytomegalovirus infection. Study-wide background: Recently identified HLA-C-restricted CMV epitopes and well-studied HLA-B-restricted CMV epitopes were used by the study. From public TCR beta signatures came an indication of both CMV infection and matching HLA type.

TCRdb fed the reads into MiXCR, producing one record per CDR3 protein. The sample lists a few hundred thousand distinct CDR3 sequences; 33% were seen once. The J segment lost 7 bases and the V segment lost 3 bases, leaving 2 bases of the junction unmatched. This CDR3 is 13 amino acids long. CDR1 is SGHNT and CDR2 is YYREEE in the germline V gene (reference sequence). Notes on this clonotype: The antigen is not known. This may stem from a read error, because a much larger clone lies one nucleotide away.

Overall study results and limits: CMV-specific TCR beta clonotypes restricted by HLA-C dominated the ex vivo response. The study identified carriers of CMV plus the relevant HLA from cumulative public TCR beta family frequency.

Specimen: cultured PBMCs, collected from culture after CMV antigen stimulation. The chain couples TRBV5-4 to TRBJ2-1; 9 bases are a match to TRBD2. This clonotype was obtained from a human donor in good health (CMV status not recorded). Some clones in this sample may be carry-over from other donors' samples. The CDR3 nucleotides read TGTGCCAGCAGCTCGACTAGCGGTAATGAGCAGTTCTTC. This encodes CASSSTSGNEQFF.